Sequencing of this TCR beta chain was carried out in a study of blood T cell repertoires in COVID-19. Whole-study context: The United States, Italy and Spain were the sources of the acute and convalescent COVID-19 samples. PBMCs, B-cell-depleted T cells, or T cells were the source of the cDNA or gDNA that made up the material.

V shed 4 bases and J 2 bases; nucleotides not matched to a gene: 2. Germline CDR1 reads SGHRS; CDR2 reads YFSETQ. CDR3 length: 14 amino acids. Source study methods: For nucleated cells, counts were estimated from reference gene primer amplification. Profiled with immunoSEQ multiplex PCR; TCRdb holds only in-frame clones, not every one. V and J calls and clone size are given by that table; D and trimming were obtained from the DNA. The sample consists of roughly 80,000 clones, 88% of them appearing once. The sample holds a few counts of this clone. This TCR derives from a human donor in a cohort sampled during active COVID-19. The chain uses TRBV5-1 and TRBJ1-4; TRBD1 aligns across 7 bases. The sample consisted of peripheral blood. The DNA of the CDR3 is TGCGCCAGCAGCATGGGACAGACTAATGAAAAACTGTTTTTT. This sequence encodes CASSMGQTNEKLFF.